These 32 T cell receptor beta chains came from one sample sequenced in a study of T cell responses to AZD1222 COVID-19 vaccine. Profiled with immunoSEQ multiplex PCR; TCRdb holds only in-frame clones, not every one. The profile shows around 140,000 clones, 92% of them singletons. This material consisted of peripheral blood, taken on day 0 of AZD1222 vaccination. Every receptor here comes from an adult in good health.

The chain employs TRBV29-1 and TRBJ1-1; TRBD1 might be the D (5 bases). V was clipped by 4 bases and J by 0 bases, with 9 bases between them. Germline CDR1 SQVTM, CDR2 ANQGSEA. The CDR3 totals 13 residues. The CDR3 spells CSVGRGLNTEAFF. In nucleotides, the CDR3 is TGCAGCGTTGGAAGGGGACTGAACACTGAAGCTTTCTTT.

This chain joins TRBV7-9 and TRBJ1-2; 8 positions agree with TRBD1. V lost 2 bases to trimming and J lost 7 bases; unmatched junction nucleotides: 6. CDR3 length: 14 amino acids. Germline CDR1 reads SEHNR; CDR2 reads FQNEAQ (reference sequence). This CDR3 is CASSLTGGTAGYTF. CDR3 DNA: TGTGCCAGCAGCTTAACAGGGGGGACTGCTGGCTACACCTTC.

About this clone itself: The same CDR3 can be traced to other DNA sequences in this sample. The genes are TRBV14 and TRBJ2-5, with a possible D match to TRBD2 (5 bases). The V end was cut by 1 base, the J end by 5 bases, with 8 bases between. The V gene's germline CDR1 is SGHDN and CDR2 FVKESK. This CDR3 has 13 residues. The CDR3 here is CASSQGEWETQYF. CDR3 nucleotide sequence: TGTGCCAGCAGCCAAGGGGAGTGGGAGACCCAGTACTTC.

The rearrangement uses TRBV7-9 and TRBJ1-4; D is perhaps TRBD1 (6 bases). CDR3 length equals 15 residues. The V end was cut by 5 bases, the J end by 2 bases, with 12 bases between. The germline CDR1 and CDR2 sequences are SEHNR and FQNEAQ (reference sequence). CDR3 loop: CASSHPQGTNEKLFF. CDR3 bases: TGTGCCAGCAGCCATCCCCAGGGGACTAATGAAAAACTGTTTTTT.

This sequence joins TRBV28 and TRBJ2-3; no clear D. Trimming stripped 5 bases from V and 0 bases from J, with 9 bases between. Germline V CDR1 and CDR2: MDHEN, SYDVKM. The CDR3 sequence is 14 residues long. The CDR3 sequence is CASSLGSSTDTQYF. DNA of the CDR3: TGTGCCAGCAGTCTCGGGTCTAGCACAGATACGCAGTATTTT.

The rearrangement uses TRBV7-9 and TRBJ1-6; D is possibly TRBD1 (5 bases). Germline-derived CDR1 and CDR2 are SEHNR and FQNEAQ (reference sequence). The CDR3 length is 14 residues. V lost 10 bases, J lost 1 base, and 11 bases lay in between. CDR3 region: CATDRLSYNSPLHF. CDR3 DNA: TGTGCCACTGACAGATTATCCTATAATTCACCCCTCCACTTT.

The chain employs TRBV27 and TRBJ2-1; D remains ambiguous. CDR1 is MNHEY and CDR2 is SMNVEV in the germline V gene (reference sequence). Trimming shortened V by 5 bases and J by 5 bases, and 10 bases separated the two germline ends. The CDR3 covers 13 residues. The CDR3 spells CASSLQADNEQFF. The CDR3 coding sequence is TGTGCCAGCAGTCTTCAGGCCGACAATGAGCAGTTCTTC.

This chain connects TRBV21-1 to TRBJ1-1; no check of the table's D call, TRBD1, against the DNA was made. TRBV21-1 is classified as a pseudogene. This CDR3 comprises 17 residues. This CDR3 reads CASREQDRGRWNTEAFF. The CDR3 nucleotides read TGTGCCAGCAGAGAACAGGACAGGGGGCGTTGGAACACTGAAGCTTTCTTT.

The rearrangement links TRBV18 to TRBJ1-4; TRBD1 matches 9 bases. V lost 3 bases, J lost 8 bases, and 16 bases stayed unmatched. This CDR3 comprises 18 residues. Germline V lookup: CDR1 KGHSH, CDR2 LQKENI. CDR3 sequence reads: CASSPRTGEIGVEEKLFF. In DNA, the CDR3 is TGTGCCAGCTCACCCCGGACAGGGGAAATAGGAGTGGAAGAAAAACTGTTTTTT. The variable domain in full, with the rest retrieved from reference TRBV18 and TRBJ1-4, is NAGVMQNPRHLVRRRGQEARLRCSPMKGHSHVYWYRQLPEEGLKFMVYLQKENIIDESGMPKERFSAEFPKEGPSILRIQQVVRGDSAAYFCASSPRTGEIGVEEKLFFGSGTQLSVL.

The rearrangement joins TRBV6-6 to TRBJ2-1; D is perhaps TRBD1 or TRBD2 (6 bases each). The germline V gene encodes CDR1 MNHNY and CDR2 SVGAGI (reference sequence). The CDR3 length is 16 residues. Deletions cut 2 bases from V and 9 bases from J, with 20 bases between. CDR3 coding DNA: TGTGCCAGCAGTTACCCGGAGGGGGGCGCGTCGACTGAGCAGTTCTTC. It encodes CASSYPEGGASTEQFF.

The V gene is TRBV28, the J gene TRBJ1-1; the D gene is possibly TRBD1 (5 bases). Germline loops: CDR1 MDHEN, CDR2 SYDVKM. Between the trimmed V and J ends, which lost 4 bases and 0 bases, there was a span of 12 bases. The CDR3 runs to 15 residues. The CDR3 loop reads CASSSPTAMNTEAFF. The CDR3 DNA is TGTGCCAGCAGTTCCCCGACAGCTATGAACACTGAAGCTTTCTTT.

The gene calls are TRBV12-3 or TRBV12-4 and TRBJ1-4; the D is unclear. The V end lost 7 bases, the J end lost 7 bases, and 7 bases lay between the germline ends. The CDR3 is 11 amino acids. CDR3 sequence reads: CASKGSEKLFF. In DNA, the CDR3 is TGTGCCAGCAAGGGCTCTGAAAAACTGTTTTTT.

This chain connects TRBV19 to TRBJ1-5; TRBD1 is a possible D gene (5 bases). V was clipped by 5 bases and J by 2 bases, with 16 bases between them. Germline values: CDR1 LNHDA, CDR2 SQIVND (reference sequence). The CDR3 length is 16 residues. The CDR3 DNA is TGTGCCAGTAGTGATAGACAGAGGGGTGGCAATCAGCCCCAGCATTTT. Amino acids: CASSDRQRGGNQPQHF. The whole variable domain, remainder taken from reference TRBV19 and TRBJ1-5, is DGGITQSPKYLFRKEGQNVTLSCEQNLNHDAMYWYRQDPGQGLRLIYYSQIVNDFQKGDIAEGYSVSREKKESFPLTVTSAQKNPTAFYLCASSDRQRGGNQPQHFGDGTRLSIL.

The gene calls are TRBV12-3 or TRBV12-4 and TRBJ1-6; the match to TRBD1 covers 9 bases. The CDR3 has 13 residues. V shed 6 bases, J shed 13 bases, and the junction held 7 bases outside the gene matches. CDR3 in amino acids: CASRSYRGHPLHF. The CDR3 DNA follows: TGTGCCAGCAGGTCATACAGGGGGCACCCCCTCCACTTT.

This clone was seen a single time. V is TRBV6-6 and J is TRBJ1-1; D perhaps matches TRBD1 (6 bases). This CDR3 contains 16 residues. V dropped 4 bases and J dropped 1 base, with 16 bases sitting between them. The V gene's germline CDR1 is MNHNY and CDR2 SVGAGI (reference sequence). The CDR3 region has the DNA TGTGCCAGCAGTTCATTTCAGGGGATAGGGAACACTGAAGCTTTCTTT. This codes for CASSSFQGIGNTEAFF.

This rearrangement joins TRBV27 to TRBJ2-7, with TRBD2 matching 8 bases. The CDR3 loop spans 15 amino acids. The ends lost 5 bases at V and 2 bases at J; junction bases unmatched: 8. Looked up from germline, CDR1 is MNHEY and CDR2 is SMNVEV (reference sequence). The chain's CDR3 is CASSPQISGTYEQYF. CDR3 nucleotide sequence: TGTGCCAGCAGTCCCCAGATTAGCGGGACCTACGAGCAGTACTTC.

This clone was detected once. This chain connects TRBV4-1 to TRBJ1-4; D is ambiguous. V was pared by 4 bases and J by 12 bases, with 15 bases between. Germline CDR1 MGHRA, CDR2 YSYEKL. The CDR3 has 13 residues. The chain's CDR3 is CASSPSPVGELFF. DNA of the CDR3: TGCGCCAGCAGCCCTTCCCCAGTCGGCGAACTGTTTTTT.

CDR3 residues: CASSLNHPRSGGAGTQYF. As DNA, the CDR3 is TGTGCCAGCAGCTTAAATCACCCCCGTAGCGGGGGGGCGGGGACCCAGTACTTC. The chain uses TRBV7-2 and TRBJ2-5; 11 bases fit TRBD2. The CDR3 contains 18 residues. Germline V gene lookup returns CDR1 SGHTA and CDR2 FQGNSA. V was clipped by 2 bases and J by 7 bases; unmatched bases: 15.

This clone came up once. The J gene is TRBJ1-1, the V gene TRBV3-1 (or the pseudogene TRBV3-2); a weak D match, TRBD1 (6 bases). CDR1 LGHDT and CDR2 YNNKEL come from the germline V gene (reference sequence). The ends were cut back, 4 bases at V and 7 bases at J, with 10 bases in the middle. The CDR3 consists of 12 residues. Here the CDR3 reads CASSRGRDEAFF. The CDR3 DNA reads TGTGCCAGCAGCCGGGGGCGGGATGAAGCTTTCTTT.

This clone was found a few times. The chain carries TRBV11-2 and TRBJ2-2, with no clear D. Germline CDR1 SGHAT, CDR2 FQNNGV. CDR3 length: 15 amino acids. V was trimmed by 0 bases and J by 7 bases, leaving 12 bases between them. This CDR3 is CASSLEDRPNGELFF. The CDR3 coding sequence is TGTGCCAGCAGCTTAGAGGACCGACCAAACGGGGAGCTGTTTTTT.

This clone was seen once. This chain connects TRBV5-1 to TRBJ1-1; 7 bases line up with TRBD1. This CDR3 has 16 residues. Germline V gene lookup returns CDR1 SGHRS and CDR2 YFSETQ. J lost 3 bases, V lost 5 bases, and 13 bases had no gene match. CDR3 loop: CASRLTTGTDYTEAFF. The CDR3 region has the DNA TGCGCCAGCAGACTAACGACCGGGACAGACTACACTGAAGCTTTCTTT.

This chain connects TRBV24-1 to TRBJ2-5; 9 positions match TRBD2. Germline CDR1 KGHDR, CDR2 SFDVKD. CDR3 length equals 18 residues. J lost 5 bases, V lost 1 base, and 13 bases had no gene match. The CDR3 sequence: CATSDFGSGSPGEETQYF. CDR3 nucleotide sequence: TGTGCCACCAGTGATTTTGGTAGCGGGAGCCCCGGGGAGGAGACCCAGTACTTC.

The V and J genes are TRBV3-1 (or the pseudogene TRBV3-2) and TRBJ1-3; D gene uncertain. Germline V gives CDR1 LGHDT, CDR2 YNNKEL (reference sequence). The CDR3 is 15 amino acids. V was trimmed by 4 bases and J by 1 base, leaving 11 bases between them. CDR3 sequence: CASSPRRDSGNTIYF. CDR3 coding DNA: TGTGCCAGCAGCCCCCGGCGGGATTCTGGAAACACCATATATTTT.

The J gene is TRBJ2-3, the V gene TRBV6-5; D possibly corresponds to TRBD1 (7 bases). With 7 bases removed from V and 8 bases from J, the gap between germline ends came to 19 bases. This CDR3 contains 14 residues. Germline CDR1 and CDR2: MNHEY and SVGAGI. CDR3: CASTLVWQGGTQYF. CDR3 in DNA: TGTGCCAGCACCCTTGTGTGGCAGGGGGGTACGCAGTATTTT.

The rearrangement links TRBV18 to TRBJ1-2; TRBD1 agrees at 11 bases. Germline CDR1 reads KGHSH; CDR2 reads LQKENI. V lost 3 bases to trimming and J lost 1 base; unmatched junction nucleotides: 10. CDR3 length: 18 residues. CDR3 coding DNA: TGTGCCAGCTCACCCCAGGGACAGGGGGTGTATTTTAACTATGGCTACACCTTC. As protein: CASSPQGQGVYFNYGYTF.

This clone was found once. DNA of the CDR3: TGTGCCAGCTCCCGAGGGGGCCTTATATCTGGGGCCAACGTCCTGACTTTC. Its protein product is CASSRGGLISGANVLTF. V is TRBV28 and J is TRBJ2-6; 7 positions match TRBD1. J gave up 1 base and V 8 bases, and 11 bases lay outside the gene matches. The CDR3 sequence is 17 residues long. Germline V CDR1 and CDR2: MDHEN, SYDVKM.

The chain is built from TRBV4-2 and TRBJ2-1; 8 bases align to TRBD2. CDR3 length equals 15 residues. Germline V lookup: CDR1 LGHNA, CDR2 YNFKEQ. The V segment lost 3 bases and the J segment 8 bases; nucleotides outside the gene matches: 9. The CDR3 spells CASSHTRTSNYEQFF. CDR3 coding DNA: TGTGCCAGCAGCCACACACGGACTAGCAACTATGAGCAGTTCTTC.

CDR3 amino acids: CASTAGHIQYF. The CDR3 region has the DNA TGTGCCAGTACAGCCGGGCACATTCAGTACTTC. This chain joins TRBV19 and TRBJ2-4; D call uncertain. V was shortened by 7 bases and J by 8 bases, with 9 bases between the two germline ends. The CDR3 has 11 amino acids. Germline CDR1 LNHDA, CDR2 SQIVND (reference sequence).

V and J are TRBV5-6 and TRBJ2-7, with TRBD2 matching over 10 bases. The CDR3 contains 16 residues. Germline trimming cut 1 base from V and 6 bases from J; bases unmatched to any gene: 10. Germline CDR1 SGHDT, CDR2 YYEEEE. CDR3 in amino acids: CASSLSGRVRSPEQYF. The DNA for the CDR3 is TGTGCCAGCAGCTTGAGCGGGAGGGTCCGGAGTCCCGAGCAGTACTTC.

The chain uses TRBV28 and TRBJ2-1, with 12 bases fitting TRBD2. The germline gives CDR1 MDHEN, CDR2 SYDVKM. After removal of 2 bases from V and 1 base from J, the junction contained 9 bases not matched to a gene. This CDR3 has 19 amino acids. In nucleotides, the CDR3 is TGTGCCAGCAGTTTACCCGGACTAGCGGGATCATTTTCCTACAATGAGCAGTTCTTC. Its protein is CASSLPGLAGSFSYNEQFF.

This sequence joins TRBV21-1 and TRBJ2-1; TRBD2 reflects the table's D call only, with no check against the DNA. TRBV21-1 is reported as a pseudogene. The CDR3 is made up of 16 amino acids. The CDR3 sequence: CASSQRGTSSHNEQFF. The DNA for the CDR3 is TGTGCCAGCAGCCAAAGGGGGACTAGCTCCCACAATGAGCAGTTCTTC.

The chain joins TRBV5-1 to TRBJ2-7, with a possible D match to TRBD1 (7 bases). Germline loops: CDR1 SGHRS, CDR2 YFSETQ. The V end lost 0 bases, the J end lost 0 bases, and 22 bases lay between the germline ends. The length of the CDR3 is 19 residues. This chain's CDR3 is CASSLGGGLLRDSSYEQYF. Written as DNA, the CDR3 is TGCGCCAGCAGCTTGGGAGGGGGACTTTTGCGGGACAGCTCCTACGAGCAGTACTTC.